A single sample gave rise to the 15 T cell receptor beta chains below, sequenced in a study of T-cell reconstitution after alpha-beta-depleted transplantation in children. Unique molecular identifiers were incorporated during preparation of the TCRbeta library. TCRdb processed the PCR reads anew with MiXCR; each CDR3 protein has one entry. The table has 500,000 to 600,000 distinct CDR3 sequences, about 33% seen once. The sequenced sample was PBMCs from the stem cell graft donor, obtained from the stem cell graft. The receptors were sampled from a human donor who donated a stem cell graft to a child with aplastic anemia.

This sequence joins TRBV11-2 and TRBJ2-3; TRBD2 agrees at 9 bases. The CDR3 runs to 20 residues. In germline, CDR1 is SGHAT, CDR2 FQNNGV. Trimming at V came to 1 base and at J to 0 bases, leaving 14 bases not matched to a gene. CDR3 loop: CASSLVSMISGRPSTDTQYF. In nucleotides, the CDR3 is TGTGCCAGCAGCTTAGTGTCGATGATCAGCGGGAGGCCGAGCACAGATACGCAGTATTTT.

This clonotype was seen a few times. The rearrangement links TRBV5-1 to TRBJ2-1; perhaps TRBD2 as D (6 bases). CDR3 length: 17 residues. Looked up from germline, CDR1 is SGHRS and CDR2 is YFSETQ. The V gene lost 3 bases and the J gene lost 0 bases, with 16 bases spanning the gap. CDR3: CASSWTRDSVSYNEQFF. CDR3 nucleotide sequence: TGCGCCAGCAGCTGGACGCGGGACTCAGTCTCCTACAATGAGCAGTTCTTC. The variable domain in full, with the rest retrieved from reference TRBV5-1 and TRBJ2-1, is KAGVTQTPRYLIKTRGQQVTLSCSPISGHRSVSWYQQTPGQGLQFLFEYFSETQRNKGNFPGRFSGRQFSNSRSEMNVSTLELGDSALYLCASSWTRDSVSYNEQFFGPGTRLTVL.

This clonotype has at least ten counts. The J gene is TRBJ1-5, the V gene TRBV9; 9 positions match TRBD1. The V gene's germline CDR1 is SGDLS and CDR2 YYNGEE. The CDR3 is made up of 14 amino acids. V shed 0 bases and J 7 bases; nucleotides not matched to a gene: 2. The CDR3 DNA is TGTGCCAGCAGCGTAGGGACAGGGGACCAGCCCCAGCATTTT. Translating gives CASSVGTGDQPQHF.

The chain is built from TRBV12-3 or TRBV12-4 and TRBJ2-3; 11 bases map to TRBD1. The trim removed 4 bases at V and 6 bases at J, leaving 12 bases unmatched. The CDR3 is 17 amino acids. The CDR3 nucleotides are TGTGCCAGCAGTTCGACGGACAGGGGGCGGGTAGGGGATACGCAGTATTTT. Its translation is CASSSTDRGRVGDTQYF.

This chain joins TRBV24-1 and TRBJ2-5, with D unclear. V was pared by 3 bases and J by 4 bases, with 11 bases between. This CDR3 is 14 amino acids long. Germline CDR1 is KGHDR and CDR2 is SFDVKD. CDR3 sequence: CATSDPRTRETQYF. CDR3 sequence (DNA): TGTGCCACCAGTGATCCTAGAACACGAGAGACCCAGTACTTC.

This clonotype has just a few counts. The J gene is TRBJ2-1, the V gene TRBV5-1; 9 nucleotides match TRBD2. Germline trimming cut 4 bases from V and 6 bases from J; bases unmatched to any gene: 11. The CDR3 loop spans 16 amino acids. Germline CDR1 and CDR2: SGHRS and YFSETQ. Here the CDR3 reads CASSPWLAGEGNEQFF. CDR3 bases: TGCGCCAGCAGCCCGTGGTTAGCGGGAGAGGGCAATGAGCAGTTCTTC.

The V gene is TRBV7-2, the J gene TRBJ1-1; D is perhaps TRBD1 (5 bases). V was trimmed by 5 bases and J by 3 bases, leaving 16 bases between them. The CDR3 consists of 15 residues. CDR1 and CDR2 (germline): SGHTA, FQGNSA. The CDR3 spells CASSPRRPGHTEAFF. The CDR3 DNA reads as TGTGCCAGCAGCCCACGCCGGCCAGGGCACACTGAAGCTTTCTTT.

This clonotype has only a few counts. The CDR3: CSVQRTSGNTDTQYF. For the CDR3, the DNA is TGCAGTGTACAAAGGACTAGCGGGAACACAGATACGCAGTATTTT. This chain links TRBV20-1 with TRBJ2-3; 12 bases are a match to TRBD2. From germline, CDR1 is DFQATT and CDR2 SNEGSKA (reference sequence). V was clipped by 7 bases and J by 2 bases; unmatched bases: 7. The CDR3 consists of 15 residues.

CDR3 region: CSAREVYEQYF. In DNA, the CDR3 is TGCAGTGCTAGAGAAGTCTACGAGCAGTACTTC. The V gene is TRBV20-1, the J gene TRBJ2-7; the D is unclear. Germline V gene sequence: CDR1 DFQATT, CDR2 SNEGSKA (reference sequence). The CDR3 covers 11 residues. V was pared by 0 bases and J by 3 bases, with 3 bases between.

The CDR3: CASSQSGGHNHNEQFF. Written as DNA, the CDR3 is TGTGCCAGCAGCCAATCGGGGGGTCACAACCACAATGAGCAGTTCTTC. This sequence joins TRBV14 and TRBJ2-1; TRBD2 aligns across 7 bases. V was clipped by 2 bases and J by 5 bases; unmatched bases: 9. The CDR3 sequence is 16 residues long. Germline assignment: CDR1 SGHDN and CDR2 FVKESK.

This clonotype has just a few counts. The germline gene is not matched at one end of the junction; a read error may be the cause. The chain joins TRBV6-5 to TRBJ2-5, with no clear D. The V gene's germline CDR1 is MNHEY and CDR2 SVGAGI. CDR3 length: 12 residues. This chain's CDR3 is CASSPAQGTQYF. CDR3 bases: TGTGCCAGCAGCCCGGCGCAAGGGACCCAGTACTTC.

V usage is TRBV5-4 and J usage is TRBJ1-1, with D possibly matching TRBD1 (5 bases). V was cut by 3 bases and J by 7 bases, with 7 bases left in between. Germline lookup yields CDR1 SGHNT and CDR2 YYREEE (reference sequence). The CDR3 extends over 11 amino acids. Here the CDR3 reads CASSSTDEAFF. The DNA for the CDR3 is TGTGCCAGCAGCTCGACAGATGAAGCTTTCTTT.

The rearrangement joins TRBV7-9 to TRBJ2-1; D unclear. The germline gives CDR1 SEHNR, CDR2 FQNEAQ (reference sequence). The CDR3 totals 16 residues. V lost 2 bases, J lost 3 bases, and 14 bases lay in between. The CDR3 protein is CASSLSFGSYYNEQFF. The CDR3 DNA reads TGTGCCAGCAGCTTATCCTTCGGCTCTTACTACAATGAGCAGTTCTTC.

This clonotype was observed a handful of times. The V call is TRBV5-1, the J call TRBJ2-1, with D unclear. The V gene's germline CDR1 is SGHRS and CDR2 YFSETQ. The germline V and J ends were trimmed by 0 bases and 2 bases, with 9 bases remaining between them. The CDR3 consists of 15 residues. Here the CDR3 reads CASSLDMVTYNEQFF. In DNA form, the CDR3 reads TGCGCCAGCAGCTTGGACATGGTTACCTACAATGAGCAGTTCTTC.

The chain combines TRBV7-6 with TRBJ2-1; the match to TRBD1 covers 10 bases. The V segment lost 5 bases and the J segment 6 bases; nucleotides outside the gene matches: 7. The CDR3 sequence is 15 residues long. Germline lookup yields CDR1 SGHVS and CDR2 FNYEAQ. The CDR3: CASSPGQGDGNEQFF. The CDR3 nucleotides read TGTGCCAGCAGCCCCGGACAGGGGGACGGCAATGAGCAGTTCTTC.